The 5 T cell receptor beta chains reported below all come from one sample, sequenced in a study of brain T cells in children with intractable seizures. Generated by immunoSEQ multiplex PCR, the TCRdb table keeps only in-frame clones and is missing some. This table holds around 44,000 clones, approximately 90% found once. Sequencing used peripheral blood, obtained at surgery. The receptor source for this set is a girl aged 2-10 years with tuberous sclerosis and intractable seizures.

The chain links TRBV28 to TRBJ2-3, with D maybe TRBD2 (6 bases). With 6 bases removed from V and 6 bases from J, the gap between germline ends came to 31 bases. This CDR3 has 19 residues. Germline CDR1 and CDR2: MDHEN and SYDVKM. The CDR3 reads CASSQTSRGAWNTPDTQYF. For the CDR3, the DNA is TGTGCCAGCAGCCAAACTAGTCGCGGGGCGTGGAATACACCCGATACGCAGTATTTT. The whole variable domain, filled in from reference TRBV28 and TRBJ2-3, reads DVKVTQSSRYLVKRTGEKVFLECVQDMDHENMFWYRQDPGLGLRLIYFSYDVKMKEKGDIPEGYSVSREKKERFSLILESASTNQTSMYLCASSQTSRGAWNTPDTQYFGPGTRLTVL.

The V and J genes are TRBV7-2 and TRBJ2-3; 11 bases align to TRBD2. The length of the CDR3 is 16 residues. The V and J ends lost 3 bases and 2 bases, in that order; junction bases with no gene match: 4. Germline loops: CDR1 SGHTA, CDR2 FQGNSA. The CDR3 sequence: CASSFLAGGPTDTQYF. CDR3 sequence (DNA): TGTGCCAGCAGCTTCCTAGCGGGGGGCCCCACAGATACGCAGTATTTT.

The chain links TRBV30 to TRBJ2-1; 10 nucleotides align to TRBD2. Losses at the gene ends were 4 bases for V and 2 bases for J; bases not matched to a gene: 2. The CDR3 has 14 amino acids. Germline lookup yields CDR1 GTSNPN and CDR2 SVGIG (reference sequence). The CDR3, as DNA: TGTGCCTGGAACGGACTAGCGGCCTACAATGAGCAGTTCTTC. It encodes CAWNGLAAYNEQFF.

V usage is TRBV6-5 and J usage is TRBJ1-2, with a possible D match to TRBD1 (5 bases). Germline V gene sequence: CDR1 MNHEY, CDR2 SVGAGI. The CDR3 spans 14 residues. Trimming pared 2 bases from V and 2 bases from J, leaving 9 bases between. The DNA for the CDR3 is TGTGCCAGCAGTTACAGGGACCCAAACTATGGCTACACCTTC. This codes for CASSYRDPNYGYTF.

CDR3 region: CASSSLVGSNQPQHF. In nucleotides, the CDR3 is TGTGCCAGCAGCTCTCTTGTAGGTAGCAATCAGCCCCAGCATTTT. The V call is TRBV7-9, the J call TRBJ1-5, with unresolved D. The ends were cut back, 4 bases at V and 0 bases at J, with 10 bases in the middle. CDR1 and CDR2 (germline): SEHNR, FQNEAQ (reference sequence). This CDR3 has 15 amino acids.